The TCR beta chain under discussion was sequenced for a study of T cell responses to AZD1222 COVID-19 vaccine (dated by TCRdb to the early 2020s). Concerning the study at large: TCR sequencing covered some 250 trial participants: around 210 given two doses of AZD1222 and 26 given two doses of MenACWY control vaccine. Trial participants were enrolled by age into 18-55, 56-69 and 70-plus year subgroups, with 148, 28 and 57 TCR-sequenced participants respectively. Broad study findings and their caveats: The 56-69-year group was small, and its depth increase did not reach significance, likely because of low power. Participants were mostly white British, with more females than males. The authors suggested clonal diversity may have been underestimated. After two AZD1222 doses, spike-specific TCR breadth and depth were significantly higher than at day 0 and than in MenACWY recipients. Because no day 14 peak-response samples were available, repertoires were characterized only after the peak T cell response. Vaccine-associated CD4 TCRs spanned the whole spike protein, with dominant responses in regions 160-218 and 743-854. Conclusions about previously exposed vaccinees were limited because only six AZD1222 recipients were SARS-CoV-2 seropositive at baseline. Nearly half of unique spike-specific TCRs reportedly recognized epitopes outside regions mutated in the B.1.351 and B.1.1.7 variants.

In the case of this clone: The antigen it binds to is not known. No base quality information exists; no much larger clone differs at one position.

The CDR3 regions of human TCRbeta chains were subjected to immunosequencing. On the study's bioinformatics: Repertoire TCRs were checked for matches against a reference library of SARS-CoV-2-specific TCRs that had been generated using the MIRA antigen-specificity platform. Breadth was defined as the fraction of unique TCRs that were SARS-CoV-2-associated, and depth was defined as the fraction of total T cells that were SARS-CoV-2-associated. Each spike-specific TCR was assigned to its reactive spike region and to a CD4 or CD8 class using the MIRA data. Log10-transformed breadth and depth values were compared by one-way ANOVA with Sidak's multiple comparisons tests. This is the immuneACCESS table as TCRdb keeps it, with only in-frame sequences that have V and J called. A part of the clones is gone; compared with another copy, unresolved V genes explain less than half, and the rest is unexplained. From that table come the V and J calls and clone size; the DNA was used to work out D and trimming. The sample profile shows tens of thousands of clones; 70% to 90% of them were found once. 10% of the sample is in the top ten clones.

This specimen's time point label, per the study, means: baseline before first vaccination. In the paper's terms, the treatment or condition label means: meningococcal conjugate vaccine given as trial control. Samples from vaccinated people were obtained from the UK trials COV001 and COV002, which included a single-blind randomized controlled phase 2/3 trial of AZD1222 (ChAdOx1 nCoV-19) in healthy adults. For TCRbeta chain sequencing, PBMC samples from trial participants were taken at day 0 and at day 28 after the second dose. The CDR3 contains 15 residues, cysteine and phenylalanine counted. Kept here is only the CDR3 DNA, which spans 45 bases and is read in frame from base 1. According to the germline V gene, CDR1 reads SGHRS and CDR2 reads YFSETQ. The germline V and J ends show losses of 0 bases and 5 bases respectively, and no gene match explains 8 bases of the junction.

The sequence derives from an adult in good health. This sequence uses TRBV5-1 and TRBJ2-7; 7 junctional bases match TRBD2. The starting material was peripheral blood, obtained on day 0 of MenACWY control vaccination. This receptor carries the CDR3 CASSLAGGTENEQYF. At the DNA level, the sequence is TGCGCCAGCAGCTTGGCCGGGGGGACTGAGAACGAGCAGTACTTC.